The 28 T cell receptor beta chains below were found in one sample sequenced in a study of T cell repertoires in cytomegalovirus infection. TCRdb ran MiXCR on the reads and lists one entry per CDR3 protein. The repertoire holds 650,000 to 900,000 distinct CDR3 sequences, under 35% seen once, with roughly 14% in the top ten. Antigens of these TCRs are unknown. The material was cultured CD8+ T cells from PBMCs, obtained from culture after CMV antigen stimulation. These receptors were collected from a human donor in good health (CMV status not recorded). Some clones in this sample may be carry-over from other donors' samples.

The J gene is TRBJ2-1, the V gene TRBV6-5; no clear D. The V end was cut by 0 bases, the J end by 2 bases, with 8 bases between. Germline lookup yields CDR1 MNHEY and CDR2 SVGAGI. CDR3 length: 15 amino acids. The chain's CDR3 is CASSYSVAPYNEQFF. CDR3 DNA sequence: TGTGCCAGCAGTTACTCTGTAGCCCCCTACAATGAGCAGTTCTTC.

Only a few counts were recorded for this clonotype. The chain combines TRBV7-9 with TRBJ1-6; 8 nucleotides match TRBD1. The CDR3 contains 15 residues. The V gene's germline CDR1 is SEHNR and CDR2 FQNEAQ (reference sequence). Unmatched junction bases numbered 15, after V lost 5 bases and J lost 15 bases. CDR3: CASSSARDRPLNLHF. CDR3 DNA: TGTGCCAGCAGCAGTGCCAGGGACAGGCCTCTAAACCTCCACTTT.

Ten or more counts support this clonotype. The CDR3 coding sequence is TGTGCCAGCAGCGCAAGCGGGGGCCGGGTCTTCTACGAGCAGTACTTC. This codes for CASSASGGRVFYEQYF. The chain combines TRBV7-9 with TRBJ2-7; 8 bases are a match to TRBD2. The CDR3 is made up of 16 amino acids. Germline values: CDR1 SEHNR, CDR2 FQNEAQ (reference sequence). Trimming took 5 bases from V and 3 from J; bases not matched to a gene: 12. The whole variable domain, filled in from reference TRBV7-9 and TRBJ2-7, reads DTGVSQNPRHKITKRGQNVTFRCDPISEHNRLYWYRQTLGQGPEFLTYFQNEAQLEKSRLLSDRFSAERPKGSFSTLEIQRTEQGDSAMYLCASSASGGRVFYEQYFGPGTRLTVT.

This clonotype was seen more than once but under ten times. This chain joins TRBV4-3 and TRBJ2-1; 7 nucleotides line up with TRBD2. The germline V gene has CDR1 LGHNA and CDR2 YSLEER. The CDR3 contains 17 residues. V shed 0 bases and J 5 bases; nucleotides not matched to a gene: 10. Here the CDR3 DNA reads TGCGCCAGCAGCCAAGAGGGTCTGGCGGGAGATAACAATGAGCAGTTCTTC. Residues: CASSQEGLAGDNNEQFF.

The J gene is TRBJ2-6, the V gene TRBV19; D is possibly TRBD1 or TRBD2 (5 bases each). From germline, CDR1 is LNHDA and CDR2 SQIVND (reference sequence). The CDR3 is made up of 18 amino acids. The ends were cut back, 4 bases at V and 0 bases at J, with 16 bases in the middle. The CDR3 DNA reads as TGTGCCAGTAGTACCTCCGGGACCGCCCGCTCTGGGGCCAACGTCCTGACTTTC. Protein: CASSTSGTARSGANVLTF.

The gene calls are TRBV29-1 and TRBJ2-3, with TRBD2 identical over 7 bases. CDR3 length: 15 amino acids. Germline V gene sequence: CDR1 SQVTM, CDR2 ANQGSEA. V lost 5 bases, J lost 0 bases, and 8 bases stayed unmatched. The CDR3 bases are TGCAGCGTTTTGGGGGGGACGCTCAGCACAGATACGCAGTATTTT. Translating gives CSVLGGTLSTDTQYF.

V usage is TRBV7-3 and J usage is TRBJ2-3; TRBD2 matches at 10 bases. V gave up 4 bases and J gave up 4 bases; unmatched junction bases: 8. The CDR3 has 16 residues. Germline V gene data show CDR1 as SGHTA and CDR2 as FQGTGA. CDR3 residues: CASSSSGGAWADTQYF. The CDR3 bases are TGTGCCAGCAGCTCGAGCGGGGGGGCTTGGGCAGATACGCAGTATTTT.

The genes are TRBV20-1 and TRBJ2-3; D assignment may be TRBD1 or TRBD2 (6 bases each). The V gene's germline CDR1 is DFQATT and CDR2 SNEGSKA (reference sequence). The CDR3 has 16 amino acids. V lost 6 bases and J lost 4, with 23 bases in between. CDR3 sequence (DNA): TGCAGTGCGATAGGAGGGGGAGGCCTCACGGCAGATACGCAGTATTTT. It yields the protein CSAIGGGGLTADTQYF.

This clonotype showed up just a few times. The chain recombines TRBV5-6 with TRBJ2-1; possibly TRBD2 for D (6 bases). Trimming took 3 bases from V and 6 from J, leaving 16 bases between them. This CDR3 has 15 residues. Germline V gene lookup returns CDR1 SGHDT and CDR2 YYEEEE. CDR3 residues: CASSSSGQLSNEQFF. The CDR3 DNA sequence: TGTGCCAGCAGCTCCAGCGGGCAGCTGAGCAATGAGCAGTTCTTC. Drawing the rest from reference TRBV5-6 and TRBJ2-1, the complete variable domain is DAGVTQSPTHLIKTRGQQVTLRCSPKSGHDTVSWYQQALGQGPQFIFQYYEEEERQRGNFPDRFSGHQFPNYSSELNVNALLLGDSALYLCASSSSGQLSNEQFFGPGTRLTVL.

The table lists this clonotype with many counts. This chain connects TRBV6-1 to TRBJ2-4; 8 nucleotides line up with TRBD1. Germline V gives CDR1 MNHNS, CDR2 SASEGT. CDR3 size: 15 residues. V was pared by 6 bases and J by 7 bases, with 11 bases of the junction left unmatched. CDR3: CASSPTGGRGNIQYF. The CDR3 region has the DNA TGTGCCAGCAGCCCCACAGGGGGTAGGGGTAACATTCAGTACTTC.

This clonotype has more than one count but fewer than ten. The V and J genes are TRBV10-2 and TRBJ1-1; D unresolved. V was shortened by 3 bases and J by 5 bases, with 10 bases between the two germline ends. Germline V gene sequence: CDR1 WSHSY, CDR2 SAAADI. This CDR3 spans 13 amino acids. This chain's CDR3 is CASSDGLMTEAFF. DNA for the CDR3: TGCGCCAGCAGTGACGGCTTGATGACTGAAGCTTTCTTT.

The V call is TRBV7-9, the J call TRBJ2-1; no reliable D call. V lost 4 bases and J 8 bases, leaving 12 bases between the germline ends. The CDR3 is made up of 13 amino acids. The germline V gene encodes CDR1 SEHNR and CDR2 FQNEAQ (reference sequence). The CDR3 nucleotides read TGTGCCAGCAGCTCCGTCGAAGGCGATGAGCAGTTCTTC. Protein: CASSSVEGDEQFF.

The J gene is TRBJ2-7, the V gene TRBV7-8; possibly TRBD2 for D (5 bases). Germline values: CDR1 SGHVS, CDR2 FQNEAQ. CDR3 size: 14 residues. V was pared by 5 bases and J by 2 bases, with 13 bases between. CDR3 DNA: TGTGCCAGCAGCCCCCAACGGGGTGCCTACGAGCAGTACGTC. Protein sequence: CASSPQRGAYEQYV.

This clonotype was detected a few times. The rearrangement joins TRBV5-4 to TRBJ2-5; 8 bases fit TRBD2. The V gene's germline CDR1 is SGHNT and CDR2 YYREEE (reference sequence). CDR3 size: 17 residues. V shed 5 bases and J 7 bases; nucleotides not matched to a gene: 19. The CDR3 DNA reads TGTGCCAGCAGTCTTAGCGGGGAACTGACGCTTGAGGGGACCCAGTACTTC. Translated: CASSLSGELTLEGTQYF.

Comments on this clonotype: One base away lies a much larger clone, so this may be a sequencing read error. The chain links TRBV5-6 to TRBJ2-1, with unresolved D. Trimming took off 4 bases at V and 6 bases at J, with 5 bases between the two ends. The CDR3 extends over 11 amino acids. CDR1 and CDR2 (germline): SGHDT, YYEEEE. The CDR3 DNA reads TGTGCCAGCAGCCACCCCAATGAGCAGTTCTTC. It specifies CASSHPNEQFF.

V is TRBV2 and J is TRBJ1-2, with 7 nucleotides matching TRBD1. The CDR3 totals 16 residues. V shed 6 bases and J 0 bases; nucleotides not matched to a gene: 10. Germline-derived CDR1 and CDR2 are SNHLY and FYNNEI. This CDR3 is CASRPARGQPNYGYTF. The CDR3 DNA sequence: TGTGCCAGCAGGCCCGCGAGGGGACAGCCTAACTATGGCTACACCTTC.

This clonotype was observed a few times. This chain links TRBV6-6 with TRBJ2-5, with D possibly TRBD2 on 5 matching bases. Trimming took off 2 bases at V and 1 base at J, with 14 bases between the two ends. This CDR3 has 16 amino acids. Germline V lookup: CDR1 MNHNY, CDR2 SVGAGI (reference sequence). CDR3 sequence (DNA): TGTGCCAGCAGTTACGGGCTCTCAAGCGGCCAAGAGACCCAGTACTTC. As protein: CASSYGLSSGQETQYF.

The rearrangement joins TRBV3-1 to TRBJ2-3; 16 bases fit TRBD2. Germline CDR1 LGHDT, CDR2 YNNKEL (reference sequence). J gave up 2 bases and V 0 bases, and 5 bases lay outside the gene matches. The CDR3 is made up of 19 amino acids. CDR3 in amino acids: CASSQDGTSGGVFTDTQYF. The CDR3 DNA is TGTGCCAGCAGCCAAGATGGGACTAGCGGGGGGGTGTTCACAGATACGCAGTATTTT.

This clonotype was observed a handful of times. This chain joins TRBV5-1 and TRBJ2-7; D might be TRBD1 (7 bases). The CDR3 sequence is 15 residues long. The germline V and J ends were trimmed by 0 bases and 5 bases, with 15 bases remaining between them. Per germline, CDR1 SGHRS and CDR2 YFSETQ. CDR3 in amino acids: CASSLAGGGIDEQYF. The CDR3 DNA is TGCGCCAGCAGCTTGGCCGGAGGGGGCATCGACGAGCAGTACTTC.

This clonotype was seen a few times. The chain employs TRBV29-1 and TRBJ2-3, with D perhaps TRBD2 (7 bases). The CDR3 runs 14 residues. V lost 1 base, J lost 6 bases, and 14 bases lay in between. Germline V lookup: CDR1 SQVTM, CDR2 ANQGSEA. In DNA form, the CDR3 reads TGCAGCGTTGAAGGGGGGGGGCTAGGCGATACGCAGTATTTT. Translation gives CSVEGGGLGDTQYF.

V is TRBV12-3 or TRBV12-4 and J is TRBJ1-2; D gene ambiguous. Trimming left V 4 bases short and J 4 bases short, with 7 bases between. This CDR3 is 12 amino acids long. The CDR3, as DNA: TGTGCCAGCAGTTCCCTGACCTATGGCTACACCTTC. This encodes CASSSLTYGYTF.

With respect to this clonotype: A much larger clone sits a single nucleotide away, making a read error possible. This chain links TRBV9 with TRBJ2-1; a possible D gene is TRBD1 (5 bases). The J call is in doubt because the DNA end fits TRBJ2-7 better. This CDR3 region has 15 residues. The germline V gene has CDR1 SGDLS and CDR2 YYNGEE. This CDR3 is CASSVARGSYNEQYF. As DNA, the CDR3 is TGTGCCAGCAGCGTAGCTAGGGGCTCCTACAATGAGCAGTACTTC.

The genes are TRBV6-2 or TRBV6-3 and TRBJ2-1; 10 bases agree with TRBD2. Germline CDR1 and CDR2: MNHEY and SVGEGT. Unmatched junction bases numbered 11, after V lost 5 bases and J lost 10 bases. The CDR3 contains 15 residues. In DNA form, the CDR3 reads TGTGCCAGCAGTCTTAGGACTAGCGGACCGGAAGAGCAGTTCTTC. It translates to CASSLRTSGPEEQFF.

The J gene is TRBJ1-1, the V gene TRBV27; no reliable D call. Germline assignment: CDR1 MNHEY and CDR2 SMNVEV (reference sequence). Trimming took off 4 bases at V and 7 bases at J, with 10 bases between the two ends. The CDR3 is 12 residues long. CDR3 residues: CASSSRRFEAFF. CDR3 sequence (DNA): TGTGCCAGCAGTTCCAGACGTTTTGAAGCTTTCTTT.

This clonotype occurred once. This chain links TRBV7-2 with TRBJ2-1; D is possibly TRBD2 (6 bases). Trimming pared 2 bases from V and 14 bases from J, leaving 22 bases between. CDR3 length equals 15 residues. The germline gives CDR1 SGHTA, CDR2 FQGNSA. CDR3 amino acids: CASSLLNPAGKHEFF. The CDR3, as DNA: TGTGCCAGCAGCTTACTTAACCCGGCGGGGAAGCATGAGTTCTTC.

Only a few counts were recorded for this clonotype. The chain combines TRBV2 with TRBJ2-7; 7 bases fit TRBD1. The trim removed 1 base at V and 7 bases at J, leaving 25 bases unmatched. The CDR3 extends over 20 amino acids. Germline V gene data show CDR1 as SNHLY and CDR2 as FYNNEI. Here the CDR3 DNA reads TGTGCCAGCAGTGAAGGGGACAGACCTACAAAGTTAACCTACGCAACGGAGCAGTACTTC. Translated, it gives CASSEGDRPTKLTYATEQYF.

This clonotype was recorded at least ten times. The chain has TRBV7-8 and TRBJ1-3; D is uncertain. Germline V CDR1 and CDR2: SGHVS, FQNEAQ. Trimming took 5 bases from V and 0 from J, leaving 20 bases between them. This CDR3 is built from 18 residues. The CDR3 DNA reads as TGTGCCAGCAGCCCGGACTTTTTAGGGCCGCGCTCTGGAAACACCATATATTTT. It codes for CASSPDFLGPRSGNTIYF.

Only a few counts were recorded for this clonotype. The genes are TRBV12-5 and TRBJ2-3; D is unresolved. This CDR3 has 13 amino acids. Looked up from germline, CDR1 is LGHNT and CDR2 is FRNRAP. The V and J ends lost 1 base and 0 bases respectively, with 2 bases between them. CDR3 loop: CASGLGSTDTQYF. The CDR3 DNA reads as TGTGCTAGTGGTTTGGGAAGCACAGATACGCAGTATTTT. The full variable domain, rest sourced from reference TRBV12-5 and TRBJ2-3, is DARVTQTPRHKVTEMGQEVTMRCQPILGHNTVFWYRQTMMQGLELLAYFRNRAPLDDSGMPKDRFSAEMPDATLATLKIQPSEPRDSAVYFCASGLGSTDTQYFGPGTRLTVL.